This T cell receptor beta chain was documented in a study of cytomegalovirus exposure and HLA in healthy donors. Across the study: The same platform used for the 650 to 700 first-cohort repertoires was also used for the 95 to 150 validation repertoires, as a later analysis reported.

V shed 0 bases, J shed 0 bases, and the junction held 2 bases outside the gene matches. Looked up from germline, CDR1 is WNHNN and CDR2 is SYGVQD (reference sequence). The CDR3 covers 16 residues. Comments on this clone: Its cognate antigen is unknown.

Only in-frame clones appear in the TCRdb table, and some are missing; sequencing was by immunoSEQ multiplex PCR. In the table there are approximately 260,000 clones, 80% to 90% of which are singletons. Findings and limits, study-wide: The study designated fewer than 200 TCR beta chains cytomegalovirus-associated. The dataset shows that most TCR sequences were rare, while some public TCRs occurred in many donors.

The source material was PBMCs. The sequence came from a woman under 30 in good health and CMV-seronegative. J is TRBJ2-3 and V is TRBV10-1; the match to TRBD2 covers 8 bases. This chain's CDR3 is CASSESIAGSTDTQYF. The CDR3, as DNA: TGCGCCAGCAGTGAGTCGATAGCGGGGAGCACAGATACGCAGTATTTT.